This T cell receptor beta chain was profiled in a study of blood T cell repertoires in COVID-19 (dated by TCRdb to the early 2020s). Background for the entire study: The collaborator samples originated in the United States, Italy and Spain and spanned the acute and convalescent phases of COVID-19. The prospective study material was composed of cDNA or gDNA derived from T cells, B-cell-depleted T cells, or PBMCs. The repertoires were released in a freely available public database intended as a resource for research on the immune response to SARS-CoV-2. Samples were obtained from the ongoing ImmuneRACE study (first 160 participants) and from 950 to 1,500 subjects provided by 6 global collaborators. HLA class I and class II types, where available, came from metadata supplied by the sample provider rather than from assay-based typing. Deeply sampled blood TCRbeta repertoires from subjects exposed to, actively infected with, or recovered from COVID-19 were included in the dataset. The sample metadata nearly always contained a de-identified subject ID, COVID-19 status, age in years and sex.

Cut back by 5 bases and 5 bases, the V and J ends lie 9 bases apart. Its CDR3 holds 13 amino acids, cysteine through phenylalanine. Only CDR3 DNA is held: 39 bases, read in frame from base 1. CDR1 and CDR2 were assigned from the germline V gene as SGHNT and YENEEA. TCRbeta CDR3 regions were amplified from genomic DNA using the immunoSEQ Assay, a bias-controlled multiplex PCR. As for the original processing: The number of nucleated cells in each sample was estimated from the amplification of reference gene primers within the assay. To quantify the absolute abundance of each unique TCRbeta CDR3 rearrangement, sequence reads were collapsed and filtered. Productive Simpson clonality was computed per sample as the square root of Simpson's diversity index over productive rearrangements. Not all clones reach the TCRdb copy of this immuneACCESS table, which keeps in-frame sequences only. Checked studies attribute under half of the gap to unresolved V genes and leave the rest unexplained. Clonal size and the V and J genes are those of that table, whereas D and trimming came from the DNA. In all, the sample holds 45,000 to 60,000 clones, and 70% to 90% of those were seen once. In total, the top ten clones hold approximately 12% of the sample.

The collaborating institutions used their own protocols to collect whole blood in K2EDTA tubes. Collaborator samples were shipped for TCRbeta analysis as frozen whole blood, isolated PBMCs, or DNA extracted from either sample type. The investigation overall reported the following: The amount of clinical and demographic metadata varied by source and participant and was provided uncurated.

As concerns this clone: Its antigen specificity is not known. Per-base quality was not reported, and no clone a single base away is much larger than it.

The rearranged segments are TRBV11-3 and TRBJ2-2, with an unclear D gene assignment. Sample: peripheral blood. This receptor was identified in a man between 65 and 79 years old with active COVID-19. For the CDR3, the sequence is CASSRVLTGELFF. The DNA reads TGTGCCAGCAGCCGGGTATTAACCGGGGAGCTGTTTTTT.